Following are 7 T cell receptor beta chains from one sample sequenced in a study of blood T cell repertoires in COVID-19. TCRdb's table, derived via immunoSEQ multiplex PCR, lists solely in-frame clones and lacks some. The table lists 120,000 to 150,000 clones, around 87% of them singletons. Sequencing input: peripheral blood. The receptor source for this set is a man older than 75 with acute or convalescent COVID-19.

The J gene is TRBJ1-4, the V gene TRBV27; perhaps TRBD1 as D (6 bases). There are 12 residues in the CDR3. Germline-derived CDR1 and CDR2 are MNHEY and SMNVEV (reference sequence). Trimming took 11 bases from V and 13 from J, leaving 20 bases between them. The CDR3 DNA sequence: TGTGCCCGCTGGCCCAGGGGAAGTAGACTGTTTTTT. Protein: CARWPRGSRLFF. The whole variable domain, filled in from reference TRBV27 and TRBJ1-4, reads EAQVTQNPRYLITVTGKKLTVTCSQNMNHEYMSWYRQDPGLGLRQIYYSMNVEVTDKGDVPEGYKVSRKEKRNFPLILESPSPNQTSLYFCARWPRGSRLFFGSGTQLSVL.

This sequence joins TRBV18 and TRBJ2-1, with 7 bases that match TRBD1. Germline V CDR1 and CDR2: KGHSH, LQKENI. V dropped 1 base and J dropped 2; count of bases not matched to a gene: 2. This CDR3 has 15 amino acids. CDR3 nucleotide sequence: TGTGCCAGCTCACCACAGGGGGCCGCCTACAATGAGCAGTTCTTC. Translated: CASSPQGAAYNEQFF.

The rearrangement joins TRBV2 to TRBJ1-5; 7 bases are a match to TRBD1. CDR3 size: 13 residues. CDR1 and CDR2 from the germline V gene are SNHLY and FYNNEI. With 5 bases clipped from V and 5 bases from J, the junction kept 3 bases outside the gene matches. CDR3 in amino acids: CASSPGGHQPQHF. Here the CDR3 DNA reads TGTGCCAGCAGTCCAGGGGGGCATCAGCCCCAGCATTTT.

V gene TRBV10-2 combines with J gene TRBJ1-6; 7 bases line up with TRBD1. The CDR3 contains 19 residues. Germline V CDR1 and CDR2: WSHSY, SAAADI. With V trimmed by 4 bases and J by 0 bases, 12 bases remained unmatched. The CDR3 is CASSVSGTAASSYNSPLHF. The CDR3 nucleotides read TGCGCCAGCAGTGTGTCCGGGACAGCGGCGAGCTCCTATAATTCACCCCTCCACTTT.

The chain is built from TRBV5-1 and TRBJ1-1, with 7 bases lining up with TRBD1. CDR1 is SGHRS, CDR2 YFSETQ, per germline. Trimming at V came to 4 bases and at J to 4 bases, leaving 7 bases not matched to a gene. The CDR3 length is 14 residues. The CDR3 loop is CASSDRDRGTEAFF. The CDR3 nucleotides read TGCGCCAGCAGCGACCGGGACAGAGGCACTGAAGCTTTCTTT.

The genes are TRBV2 and TRBJ2-3; a weak D match, TRBD2 (6 bases). Trimming took 6 bases from V and 4 from J, leaving 8 bases between them. Germline CDR1 is SNHLY and CDR2 is FYNNEI. CDR3 size: 12 residues. Here the CDR3 DNA reads TGTGCCAGCAGGAGGGAGGCAGATACGCAGTATTTT. Protein product: CASRREADTQYF.

This rearrangement joins TRBV6-2 or TRBV6-3 to TRBJ2-5, with 11 bases lining up with TRBD2. Germline V gives CDR1 MNHEY, CDR2 SVGEGT. The CDR3 covers 16 residues. V shed 4 bases, J shed 0 bases, and the junction held 4 bases outside the gene matches. The CDR3 sequence: CASSLGLAANQETQYF. The CDR3 DNA follows: TGTGCCAGCAGTTTGGGACTAGCGGCAAACCAAGAGACCCAGTACTTC.